These 11 T cell receptor beta chains share one sample of origin, sequenced in a study of blood T cell repertoires in COVID-19. The data were produced by immunoSEQ multiplex PCR, yet TCRdb's version contains in-frame clones alone and is incomplete. The sample shows around 200,000 clones, approximately 81% of them seen only once. The sequencing input was peripheral blood. The source is a woman between 65 and 79 years old with COVID-19, enrolled during active disease.

This clone has a handful of counts. This sequence joins TRBV6-6 and TRBJ1-2, with 7 bases lining up with TRBD1. The V and J ends lost 6 bases and 8 bases, in that order; junction bases with no gene match: 9. CDR1 and CDR2 (germline): MNHNY, SVGAGI (reference sequence). This CDR3 is 13 amino acids long. The CDR3 region is CASSPQGMRGYTF. The CDR3 DNA reads as TGTGCCAGCAGCCCACAGGGGATGCGGGGCTACACCTTC.

Written as DNA, the CDR3 is TGCGCCAGCAGCTCTCAGACAGCGAACACTGAAGCTTTCTTT. It encodes CASSSQTANTEAFF. The V gene is TRBV5-1, the J gene TRBJ1-1, with D tentatively TRBD1 (5 bases). Trimming took 3 bases from V and 1 from J, leaving 10 bases between them. Germline V gene sequence: CDR1 SGHRS, CDR2 YFSETQ. The CDR3 contains 14 residues. Together with reference TRBV5-1 and TRBJ1-1, the CDR3 gives the full variable domain: KAGVTQTPRYLIKTRGQQVTLSCSPISGHRSVSWYQQTPGQGLQFLFEYFSETQRNKGNFPGRFSGRQFSNSRSEMNVSTLELGDSALYLCASSSQTANTEAFFGQGTRLTVV.

The gene calls are TRBV2 and TRBJ1-6, with TRBD1 as a possible D gene (6 bases). The V gene lost 8 bases and the J gene lost 9 bases, with 17 bases spanning the gap. The CDR3 length is 14 residues. The germline V gene has CDR1 SNHLY and CDR2 FYNNEI. CDR3 loop: CASLGHSDSSPLHF. CDR3 nucleotide sequence: TGTGCCAGCCTAGGACATTCGGACAGTTCACCCCTCCACTTT. Full variable domain (remainder filled in from reference TRBV2 and TRBJ1-6): EPEVTQTPSHQVTQMGQEVILRCVPISNHLYFYWYRQILGQKVEFLVSFYNNEISEKSEIFDDQFSVERPDGSNFTLKIRSTKLEDSAMYFCASLGHSDSSPLHFGNGTRLTVT.

The V and J genes are TRBV12-3 or TRBV12-4 and TRBJ1-2; D unclear. Trimming cost V 3 bases and J 4 bases, with 6 bases left between them. This CDR3 has 12 residues. Here the CDR3 DNA reads TGTGCCAGCAGTTTGGGCCCCTATGGCTACACCTTC. It codes for CASSLGPYGYTF.

This chain links TRBV27 with TRBJ2-1, with 10 bases that match TRBD2. J lost 0 bases, V lost 10 bases, and 15 bases had no gene match. CDR1 and CDR2 (germline): MNHEY, SMNVEV (reference sequence). This CDR3 has 18 residues. CDR3 sequence reads: CATHPAGGALFSYNEQFF. The CDR3 coding sequence is TGTGCCACACACCCAGCGGGGGGGGCTCTTTTCTCCTACAATGAGCAGTTCTTC.

The table lists this clone with a few counts. The rearrangement uses TRBV5-1 and TRBJ2-2; TRBD2 agrees at 8 bases. Germline V gene data show CDR1 as SGHRS and CDR2 as YFSETQ. After removal of 0 bases from V and 3 bases from J, the junction contained 13 bases not matched to a gene. This CDR3 spans 19 amino acids. The CDR3 DNA is TGCGCCAGCAGCTTGGGCCGACTAGCGTCGGTAGGGGACACCGGGGAGCTGTTTTTT. Protein: CASSLGRLASVGDTGELFF.

The count of this clone is one. The chain links TRBV18 to TRBJ2-7, with 13 positions matching TRBD2. The CDR3 is made up of 18 amino acids. Germline lookup yields CDR1 KGHSH and CDR2 LQKENI. The V segment lost 5 bases and the J segment 2 bases; nucleotides outside the gene matches: 12. DNA for the CDR3: TGTGCCAGCTCATACTGGACTAGCGGGAGTACGAGCACCTACGAGCAGTACTTC. Translation: CASSYWTSGSTSTYEQYF.

The V and J genes are TRBV14 and TRBJ1-2, with 8 bases that match TRBD1. V lost 6 bases to trimming and J lost 7 bases; unmatched junction nucleotides: 10. The germline V gene encodes CDR1 SGHDN and CDR2 FVKESK. The CDR3 spans 14 residues. CDR3 coding DNA: TGTGCCAGCAGTCTCCAGGACAGGGAAGGTGGCTACACCTTC. Translating gives CASSLQDREGGYTF.

This chain joins TRBV19 and TRBJ1-5; 8 nucleotides match TRBD1. Looked up from germline, CDR1 is LNHDA and CDR2 is SQIVND (reference sequence). The CDR3 is 13 amino acids. The junction had 1 base not matched to a gene; V was cut back by 6 bases and J by 3 bases. Here the CDR3 reads CASRDRVNQPQHF. The CDR3 DNA follows: TGTGCCAGTAGGGACAGGGTCAATCAGCCCCAGCATTTT.

The CDR3 coding sequence is TGTGCCAGCAGCGGAGACAGGGGCACGGGTAATGAAAAACTGTTTTTT. It encodes CASSGDRGTGNEKLFF. This chain links TRBV5-6 with TRBJ1-4; 8 bases map to TRBD1. Germline V CDR1 and CDR2: SGHDT, YYEEEE. The CDR3 extends over 16 amino acids. V dropped 4 bases and J dropped 4; count of bases not matched to a gene: 9.

The chain combines TRBV15 with TRBJ1-5, with 9 bases matching TRBD1. The V gene end was trimmed by 3 bases and the J gene end by 6 bases; junction bases not matched to a gene: 0. The CDR3 is 13 amino acids. Germline CDR1 LNHNV, CDR2 YYDKDF (reference sequence). CDR3 nucleotides: TGTGCCACCAGCAGGGACAGGGGTCAGCCCCAGCATTTT. Translation gives CATSRDRGQPQHF.